This entry describes one T cell receptor beta chain. Its antigen is as yet unknown. The data are from a study of post-analysis software for immune sequencing data. Overall study: Secondary progressive, relapsing-remitting and progressive-relapsing multiple sclerosis were among the included disease courses. Study results and caveats: Five or six TRBV segments, TRBV5-6, TRBV5-1 and TRBV20-1 among them, were found more frequent in patients than controls. By F measure, samples from a shared preparation batch strongly co-clustered. People with multiple sclerosis had a significantly lower normalized Chao1 diversity than controls did.

Incorporated into the TCR beta cDNA libraries were unique molecular identifiers, which served to reduce PCR and sequencing biases. Yield was 450,000 to 650,000 cDNA molecules from about 1 to 10 million T cells. TCRdb re-called the PCR reads with MiXCR, one entry per CDR3 protein. The data contain 430,000 or so distinct CDR3 sequences, over 30% of them seen just once; the ten biggest clones take up 7.6%. Germline CDR1 reads MGHRA; CDR2 reads YSYEKL. The V and J ends lost 4 bases and 2 bases, in that order; junction bases with no gene match: 15. The CDR3 extends over 18 amino acids. The chain joins TRBV4-1 to TRBJ1-2; 8 bases map to TRBD1. The source material was blood. The sequence was collected from a girl aged 2-10 years with multiple sclerosis. In DNA form, the CDR3 reads TGCGCCAGCAGCCTTACTGCCGGGACAGGCATCAAGAACTATGGCTACACCTTC. This codes for CASSLTAGTGIKNYGYTF.